The clone carrying this TCR beta chain has just one count. V was clipped by 0 bases and J by 4 bases, with 7 bases between them. From germline, CDR1 is SGHDN and CDR2 FVKESK. This CDR3 is built from 14 residues. The authors' processing: How many nucleated cells were present was estimated from reference gene primer amplification. Assay used: immunoSEQ multiplex PCR; TCRdb lists only in-frame clones, some missing. That table gives V, J and clone size, and the DNA gave D and trimming. The profile covers some 350,000 clones, with over 70% appearing a single time and over 4.5% taken by the ten largest. The source of the sample is a study of blood T cell repertoires in COVID-19. Looking at the study overall: Sample material is recorded as cDNA or gDNA derived from T cells, B-cell-depleted T cells, or PBMCs.

Donors were grouped by their self-reported clinical history. Donors of Cohort 3 who recovered were those that had two negative PCRs, clearance, or symptom resolution. This TCR derives from a man aged 25 to 40 who had recovered from COVID-19. This sequence joins TRBV14 and TRBJ1-5; D not certain. The sequenced material came from PBMCs or T cells enriched from blood (not recorded which). Here the CDR3 reads CASSQEGRNQPQHF. The CDR3 DNA reads as TGTGCCAGCAGCCAAGAGGGCAGGAATCAGCCCCAGCATTTT.